The text below deals with one TCR beta chain. Its specificity is not known. These data belong to a study of T cells in localized non-small cell lung cancer. V was pared by 0 bases and J by 0 bases, with 4 bases of the junction left unmatched. CDR3 size: 16 residues. The germline gives CDR1 SGHRS, CDR2 YFSETQ. Study results and caveats: Tumor trailed uninvolved adjacent lung in T cell clonality, which peaked there. Sequencing, confined to only one tumor region, leaves heterogeneity possible.

Libraries were prepared by immunoSEQ multiplex PCR; TCRdb keeps only in-frame clonotypes and omits some of them. The table lists about 22,000 clones, approximately 86% of them singletons. The specimen was PBMCs, collected before any cancer treatment. V is TRBV5-1 and J is TRBJ2-3; 7 bases map to TRBD2. The receptor was isolated from a man between 40 and 70 years old with stage II squamous cell lung carcinoma. The CDR3 DNA is TGCGCCAGCAGCTTGGGGCTAGCGGCTAGCACAGATACGCAGTATTTT. It codes for CASSLGLAASTDTQYF.